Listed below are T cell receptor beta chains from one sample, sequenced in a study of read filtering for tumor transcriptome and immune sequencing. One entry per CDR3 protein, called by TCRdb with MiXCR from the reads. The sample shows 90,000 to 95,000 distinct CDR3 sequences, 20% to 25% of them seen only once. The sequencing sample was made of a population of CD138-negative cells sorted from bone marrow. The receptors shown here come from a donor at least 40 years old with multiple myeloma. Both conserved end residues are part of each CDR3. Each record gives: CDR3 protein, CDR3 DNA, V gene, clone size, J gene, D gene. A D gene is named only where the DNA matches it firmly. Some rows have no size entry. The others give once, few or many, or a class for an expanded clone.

cdr3_aa: CASSLRDRAAEQYF; cdr3_nt: TGCGCCAGCAGCCTCCGAGACAGGGCCGCCGAGCAGTACTTC; v_call: TRBV5-1; clone_size: many; j_call: TRBJ2-7; d_call: TRBD1
cdr3_aa: CATGRIQGGEQYF; cdr3_nt: TGTGCCACCGGGAGGATACAGGGAGGCGAGCAGTACTTC; v_call: TRBV15; clone_size: few; j_call: TRBJ2-7; d_call: -
cdr3_aa: CASSPQRGNNEQFF; cdr3_nt: TGTGCCAGCTCACCACAGCGAGGAAACAATGAGCAGTTCTTC; v_call: TRBV18; clone_size: many; j_call: TRBJ2-1; d_call: -
cdr3_aa: CASSLAAETQYF; cdr3_nt: TGTGCCAGCAGCTTAGCCGCGGAGACCCAGTACTTC; v_call: TRBV11-2; clone_size: many; j_call: TRBJ2-5; d_call: -
cdr3_aa: CASSPQGRGETQYF; cdr3_nt: TGTGCCAGCAGCCCACAGGGGCGAGGAGAGACCCAGTACTTC; v_call: TRBV3-1; clone_size: many; j_call: TRBJ2-5; d_call: TRBD1
cdr3_aa: CASRHRGLGLLQETQYF; cdr3_nt: TGCGCCAGCAGACACCGGGGGCTTGGCCTTCTCCAAGAGACCCAGTACTTC; v_call: TRBV5-1; clone_size: few; j_call: TRBJ2-5; d_call: -
cdr3_aa: CTTSEGSTDTQYF; cdr3_nt: TGCACGACTAGCGAGGGTAGCACAGATACGCAGTATTTT; v_call: TRBV29-1; clone_size: -; j_call: TRBJ2-3; d_call: TRBD2
cdr3_aa: CASSLEPGGNTIYF; cdr3_nt: TGTGCCAGCAGTTTAGAGCCAGGGGGAAACACCATATATTTT; v_call: TRBV12-3/TRBV12-4; clone_size: few; j_call: TRBJ1-3; d_call: -
cdr3_aa: CASRAKTGVNEKLFF; cdr3_nt: TGTGCCAGCAGGGCTAAGACAGGGGTTAATGAAAAACTGTTTTTT; v_call: TRBV7-9; clone_size: many; j_call: TRBJ1-4; d_call: TRBD1
cdr3_aa: CSVEVGGYEQYF; cdr3_nt: TGCAGCGTTGAGGTCGGGGGCTACGAGCAGTACTTC; v_call: TRBV29-1; clone_size: many; j_call: TRBJ2-7; d_call: -
cdr3_aa: CASSGGRVFTDTQYF; cdr3_nt: TGCGCCAGCAGCGGGGGACGCGTCTTCACAGATACGCAGTATTTT; v_call: TRBV5-1; clone_size: many; j_call: TRBJ2-3; d_call: -
cdr3_aa: CASSLQGLSNQPQHF; cdr3_nt: TGTGCCAGCAGTTTACAGGGTTTGAGCAATCAGCCCCAGCATTTT; v_call: TRBV12-3/TRBV12-4; clone_size: -; j_call: TRBJ1-5; d_call: -
cdr3_aa: CASSLDRPIFNTEAFF; cdr3_nt: TGTGCCAGCAGTTTGGACCGCCCAATATTTAACACTGAAGCTTTCTTT; v_call: TRBV6-5; clone_size: -; j_call: TRBJ1-1; d_call: -
cdr3_aa: CASSLSGGGSTEAFF; cdr3_nt: TGTGCCAGCAGCTTATCTGGAGGAGGGAGCACTGAAGCTTTCTTT; v_call: TRBV7-3; clone_size: many; j_call: TRBJ1-1; d_call: -
cdr3_aa: CSVEPPDTNTEAFF; cdr3_nt: TGCAGCGTTGAACCTCCGGACACGAACACTGAAGCTTTCTTT; v_call: TRBV29-1; clone_size: few; j_call: TRBJ1-1; d_call: -
cdr3_aa: CASSLRGGSSYNEQFF; cdr3_nt: TGTGCCAGCAGCTTGCGGGGCGGGAGCTCCTACAATGAGCAGTTCTTC; v_call: TRBV11-2; clone_size: many; j_call: TRBJ2-1; d_call: TRBD2
cdr3_aa: CASSESSAGRDTQYF; cdr3_nt: TGTGCCAGCAGTGAATCATCAGCTGGCAGAGATACGCAGTATTTT; v_call: TRBV2; clone_size: many; j_call: TRBJ2-3; d_call: -
cdr3_aa: CSAEGQGLQPQHF; cdr3_nt: TGCAGTGCGGAGGGACAGGGACTACAGCCCCAGCATTTT; v_call: TRBV20-1; clone_size: few; j_call: TRBJ1-5; d_call: TRBD1
cdr3_aa: CASSDRGTTNEKLFF; cdr3_nt: TGTGCCAGTAGCGACAGGGGGACAACTAATGAAAAACTGTTTTTT; v_call: TRBV19; clone_size: many; j_call: TRBJ1-4; d_call: TRBD1
cdr3_aa: CASSPGQGEAYEQYF; cdr3_nt: TGTGCCAGCAGCCCTGGCCAGGGAGAAGCCTACGAGCAGTACTTC; v_call: TRBV7-6; clone_size: few; j_call: TRBJ2-7; d_call: -
cdr3_aa: CSARDTSKGTDTQYF; cdr3_nt: TGCAGTGCTAGAGACACCTCCAAGGGAACAGATACGCAGTATTTT; v_call: TRBV20-1; clone_size: few; j_call: TRBJ2-3; d_call: -
cdr3_aa: CASSQETSGGTDTQYF; cdr3_nt: TGCGCCAGCAGCCAAGAGACTAGCGGGGGCACAGATACGCAGTATTTT; v_call: TRBV4-1; clone_size: few; j_call: TRBJ2-3; d_call: TRBD2
cdr3_aa: CASSLGSTYEQYF; cdr3_nt: TGTGCCAGCAGCTTAGGCTCAACCTACGAGCAGTACTTC; v_call: TRBV7-9; clone_size: many; j_call: TRBJ2-7; d_call: -
cdr3_aa: CASSPGGSEAFF; cdr3_nt: TGTGCCAGCAGCCCCGGGGGCAGTGAAGCTTTCTTT; v_call: TRBV7-9; clone_size: many; j_call: TRBJ1-1; d_call: -
cdr3_aa: CASSFWRESNYGYTF; cdr3_nt: TGCGCCAGCAGCTTTTGGCGGGAGAGTAACTATGGCTACACCTTC; v_call: TRBV5-1; clone_size: -; j_call: TRBJ1-2; d_call: -
cdr3_aa: CSARDVGIFYGYTF; cdr3_nt: TGCAGTGCTAGAGATGTAGGGATCTTCTATGGCTACACCTTC; v_call: TRBV20-1; clone_size: -; j_call: TRBJ1-2; d_call: -
cdr3_aa: CSARESYYSNQPQHF; cdr3_nt: TGCAGTGCTAGGGAGAGCTACTATAGCAATCAGCCCCAGCATTTT; v_call: TRBV20-1; clone_size: -; j_call: TRBJ1-5; d_call: -
cdr3_aa: CASSQVATEAFF; cdr3_nt: TGTGCCAGCAGCCAGGTTGCCACTGAAGCTTTCTTT; v_call: TRBV6-1; clone_size: many; j_call: TRBJ1-1; d_call: -